Shown below are 29 T cell receptor beta chains from a single sample sequenced in a study of T cells after yellow fever vaccination. TCRdb reprocessed the 5' RACE reads with MiXCR, giving one entry per CDR3 protein. Of 100,000 to 150,000 distinct CDR3 sequences in the sample, about 8.2% were seen once. Sequencing used CD8+ T cells sorted from PBMCs, obtained on the day of the yellow fever booster vaccination. The receptors here all came from a man aged 18 to 30 who received the YFV17D yellow fever vaccine.

The V gene is TRBV2, the J gene TRBJ2-7; 7 bases line up with TRBD1. This CDR3 contains 13 residues. In germline, CDR1 is SNHLY, CDR2 FYNNEI. The ends lost 4 bases at V and 7 bases at J; junction bases unmatched: 7. CDR3 sequence (DNA): TGTGCCAGCAGTGCAAACAGGGGAGTGGAGCAGTACGTC. Translation gives CASSANRGVEQYV.

The sample holds a few counts of this clonotype. The genes are TRBV4-1 and TRBJ2-5; D may be TRBD1 (5 bases). Between the trimmed V and J ends, which lost 5 bases and 7 bases, there was a span of 26 bases. There are 17 residues in the CDR3. Germline CDR1 is MGHRA and CDR2 is YSYEKL. The CDR3 protein is CASSGAFTDSTMGTQYF. The CDR3 DNA is TGCGCCAGCAGCGGGGCGTTTACAGACAGCACCATGGGGACCCAGTACTTC.

The chain carries TRBV27 and TRBJ1-2; 9 bases map to TRBD1. The CDR3 sequence is 14 residues long. CDR1 and CDR2 (germline): MNHEY, SMNVEV (reference sequence). Losses at the gene ends were 5 bases for V and 3 bases for J; bases not matched to a gene: 4. In nucleotides, the CDR3 is TGTGCCAGCAGTACCCGGACAGGGGACTATGGCTACACCTTC. Translated, it gives CASSTRTGDYGYTF.

V usage is TRBV7-9 and J usage is TRBJ1-1; TRBD1 matches 8 bases. This CDR3 is 12 amino acids long. CDR1 SEHNR and CDR2 FQNEAQ come from the germline V gene (reference sequence). Trimming cost V 8 bases and J 4 bases; bases outside gene matches: 3. The CDR3 loop is CASRQGITEAFF. The CDR3 DNA is TGTGCCAGCCGACAGGGGATCACTGAAGCTTTCTTT.

Only a few counts were recorded for this clonotype. The J gene is TRBJ1-1, the V gene TRBV6-2 or TRBV6-3, with D unclear. The CDR3 consists of 13 residues. The germline V and J ends were trimmed by 5 bases and 5 bases, with 12 bases remaining between them. The germline gives CDR1 MNHEY, CDR2 SVGEGT. CDR3 in amino acids: CASSRPSGTEAFF. Written as DNA, the CDR3 is TGTGCCAGCAGTCGACCTTCCGGGACTGAAGCTTTCTTT.

The chain carries TRBV27 and TRBJ2-2; D may match TRBD1 or TRBD2 (6 bases each). Germline CDR1 and CDR2: MNHEY and SMNVEV (reference sequence). The CDR3 covers 13 residues. The V and J ends lost 4 bases and 7 bases respectively, with 10 bases between them. This CDR3 reads CASSSGAGGELFF. As DNA, the CDR3 is TGTGCCAGCAGTTCGGGGGCCGGCGGGGAGCTGTTTTTT.

This clonotype came up a few times. The chain uses TRBV10-3 and TRBJ1-2; 10 nucleotides match TRBD1. The germline V gene encodes CDR1 ENHRY and CDR2 SYGVKD. The CDR3 totals 14 residues. J gave up 8 bases and V 7 bases, and 10 bases lay outside the gene matches. The CDR3 loop is CAITHGQGVKGYTF. DNA for the CDR3: TGTGCCATCACCCACGGACAGGGGGTGAAAGGCTACACCTTC.

The chain uses TRBV6-2 or TRBV6-3 and TRBJ2-7, with a tentative D call TRBD2 (6 bases). The CDR3 is 14 residues long. The V end lost 2 bases, the J end lost 1 base, and 9 bases lay between the germline ends. Germline values: CDR1 MNHEY, CDR2 SVGEGT. The CDR3 here is CASSYRETSYEQYV. DNA of the CDR3: TGTGCCAGCAGTTACCGGGAGACGTCCTACGAGCAGTACGTC.

The chain recombines TRBV5-1 with TRBJ1-2; D unresolved. CDR3 length equals 14 residues. The V and J ends lost 3 bases and 4 bases respectively, with 13 bases between them. Germline CDR1 SGHRS, CDR2 YFSETQ. This CDR3 is CASSSLDGFYGYTF. CDR3 in DNA: TGCGCCAGCAGCTCCCTGGACGGTTTCTATGGCTACACCTTC.

The chain links TRBV9 to TRBJ2-3; D might be TRBD2 (5 bases). V was clipped by 0 bases and J by 2 bases, with 7 bases between them. Germline V gene lookup returns CDR1 SGDLS and CDR2 YYNGEE. This CDR3 comprises 14 residues. The CDR3: CASSVEGDTDTQYF. CDR3 DNA: TGTGCCAGCAGCGTAGAGGGAGACACAGATACGCAGTATTTT.

A few counts support this clonotype. The chain combines TRBV2 with TRBJ1-5; 9 bases match TRBD1. The germline V gene has CDR1 SNHLY and CDR2 FYNNEI. This CDR3 spans 17 amino acids. V lost 5 bases, J lost 2 bases, and 10 bases stayed unmatched. CDR3 coding DNA: TGTGCCAGCAGTCCGGGACAGGGTAATATGGGCAATCAGCCCCAGCATTTT. This encodes CASSPGQGNMGNQPQHF.

Worth noting for this clonotype: This clone may be a read error of a much larger clone one base away. The chain employs TRBV6-6 and TRBJ2-1; 13 bases are shared with TRBD2. Germline assignment: CDR1 MNHNY and CDR2 SVGAGI (reference sequence). The CDR3 totals 14 residues. V trimming: 6 bases; J trimming: 8 bases; junction bases outside the gene matches: 4. CDR3 bases: TGTGCCAGCAGGGGACTAGCGGGGTACTATGAGCAGTTCTTC. Its translation: CASRGLAGYYEQFF.

This sequence joins TRBV20-1 and TRBJ2-3; TRBD2 aligns across 10 bases. Trimming removed 6 bases from V and 0 bases from J; junction bases left unmatched: 6. The CDR3 totals 15 residues. From germline, CDR1 is DFQATT and CDR2 SNEGSKA (reference sequence). The CDR3 DNA follows: TGCAGTGCACACATAGCGGGGGGCAGCACAGATACGCAGTATTTT. Its translation is CSAHIAGGSTDTQYF.

This clonotype was found many times. The rearrangement joins TRBV29-1 to TRBJ2-1, with TRBD2 as a possible D gene (5 bases). The CDR3 spans 12 residues. V dropped 4 bases and J dropped 5 bases, with 9 bases sitting between them. Germline V CDR1 and CDR2: SQVTM, ANQGSEA. CDR3 region: CSVAPGNNEQFF. The CDR3 coding sequence is TGCAGCGTTGCTCCCGGGAACAATGAGCAGTTCTTC.

This clonotype was counted only a few times. The chain uses TRBV4-3 and TRBJ2-2, with 12 bases fitting TRBD1. V gave up 0 bases and J gave up 6 bases; unmatched junction bases: 11. From germline, CDR1 is LGHNA and CDR2 YSLEER. CDR3 length equals 19 residues. The CDR3 DNA reads as TGCGCCAGCAGCCAAGATGGTTCATGGGGACAGGGGGCCGCCGGGGAGCTGTTTTTT. This gives the protein CASSQDGSWGQGAAGELFF.

In its sample, this clonotype was seen many times. The chain carries TRBV5-6 and TRBJ2-3; weak D call: TRBD1 (6 bases). CDR3 length: 15 amino acids. Germline loops: CDR1 SGHDT, CDR2 YYEEEE. Trimming stripped 5 bases from V and 0 bases from J, with 13 bases between. CDR3 sequence reads: CASSLGGGSTDTQYF. As DNA, the CDR3 is TGTGCCAGCAGTCTTGGGGGCGGGAGCACAGATACGCAGTATTTT.

This clonotype has a handful of counts. V and J are TRBV7-9 and TRBJ2-4, with D unresolved. Germline V gives CDR1 SEHNR, CDR2 FQNEAQ (reference sequence). Between the trimmed V and J ends, which lost 2 bases and 3 bases, there was a span of 8 bases. The CDR3 totals 14 residues. In nucleotides, the CDR3 is TGTGCCAGCAGCTTAAGGGATGGCAAAAACATTCAGTACTTC. Protein sequence: CASSLRDGKNIQYF.

The gene calls are TRBV4-2 and TRBJ1-1; perhaps TRBD1 as D (5 bases). Germline CDR1 and CDR2: LGHNA and YNFKEQ. The CDR3 is made up of 13 amino acids. V lost 1 base, J lost 11 bases, and 14 bases lay in between. The DNA for the CDR3 is TGTGCCAGCAGCCAAGGGGGGTTAACTACGGCTTTCTTT. Amino acids: CASSQGGLTTAFF.

The table lists this clonotype with a few counts. This sequence joins TRBV4-3 and TRBJ1-1, with 8 bases aligning to TRBD1. The CDR3 length is 16 residues. CDR1 and CDR2 (germline): LGHNA, YSLEER. J was trimmed by 3 bases and V by 1 base; bases with no gene match: 7. CDR3 loop: CASSQAYRGMDTEAFF. The DNA of the CDR3 is TGCGCCAGCAGCCAAGCCTACAGGGGGATGGACACTGAAGCTTTCTTT.

The chain uses TRBV15 and TRBJ1-5; D gene unclear. This CDR3 is 13 amino acids long. Trimming cost V 1 base and J 5 bases, with 6 bases left between them. The germline CDR1 and CDR2 sequences are LNHNV and YYDKDF (reference sequence). For the CDR3, the DNA is TGTGCCACCAGCAGAGCTTGGGATCAGCCCCAGCATTTT. Translated, it gives CATSRAWDQPQHF. The whole variable domain, filled in from reference TRBV15 and TRBJ1-5, reads DAMVIQNPRYQVTQFGKPVTLSCSQTLNHNVMYWYQQKSSQAPKLLFHYYDKDFNNEADTPDNFQSRRPNTSFCFLDIRSPGLGDTAMYLCATSRAWDQPQHFGDGTRLSIL.

This chain links TRBV7-9 with TRBJ2-7, with D maybe TRBD1 (5 bases). Between the trimmed V and J ends, which lost 2 bases and 0 bases, there was a span of 8 bases. Germline assignment: CDR1 SEHNR and CDR2 FQNEAQ (reference sequence). CDR3 length: 14 amino acids. The CDR3 sequence: CASSLLGDSYEQYF. The CDR3 bases are TGTGCCAGCAGCTTACTAGGGGACTCCTACGAGCAGTACTTC.

The gene calls are TRBV3-1 and TRBJ2-5, with TRBD2 identical over 8 bases. This CDR3 spans 16 amino acids. Germline CDR1 is LGHDT and CDR2 is YNNKEL (reference sequence). Germline trimming cut 6 bases from V and 5 bases from J; bases unmatched to any gene: 14. The CDR3 DNA reads as TGTGCCAGCAGTCTCACTGCGGGGGGCGTAGGGGAGACCCAGTACTTC. Residues: CASSLTAGGVGETQYF.

In its sample, this clonotype was seen many times. The chain has TRBV9 and TRBJ1-1, with no clear D. The CDR3 runs to 13 residues. Trimming removed 4 bases from V and 1 base from J, with 8 bases in between. CDR1 SGDLS and CDR2 YYNGEE come from the germline V gene. In DNA form, the CDR3 reads TGTGCCAGCAGCCTCCGGGGGAACACTGAAGCTTTCTTT. Translated: CASSLRGNTEAFF.

The genes are TRBV4-3 and TRBJ1-3; D uncertain. Trimming shortened V by 0 bases and J by 4 bases, and 4 bases separated the two germline ends. Germline CDR1 is LGHNA and CDR2 is YSLEER. This CDR3 has 13 amino acids. The CDR3 nucleotides read TGCGCCAGCAGCCAAGACAACGGAAACACCATATATTTT. It codes for CASSQDNGNTIYF.

This clonotype was counted between two and nine times. This chain connects TRBV4-3 to TRBJ2-5, with unresolved D. The V end lost 0 bases, the J end lost 5 bases, and 16 bases lay between the germline ends. This CDR3 comprises 16 residues. Germline values: CDR1 LGHNA, CDR2 YSLEER. This CDR3 reads CASSQEDSHGFETQYF. Here the CDR3 DNA reads TGCGCCAGCAGCCAAGAAGATTCGCACGGGTTCGAGACCCAGTACTTC.

This clonotype was observed at least ten times. The chain carries TRBV11-2 and TRBJ2-5; D gene ambiguous. Trimming took off 6 bases at V and 2 bases at J, with 22 bases between the two ends. The CDR3 loop spans 17 amino acids. Germline V gene data show CDR1 as SGHAT and CDR2 as FQNNGV. CDR3 coding DNA: TGTGCCAGCAGACTAAAAGCATGGGCGTCTCCGCAAGAGACCCAGTACTTC. Encoded protein: CASRLKAWASPQETQYF.

Here the CDR3 DNA reads TGTGCCAGCAAGGGGAGAGGTACCTACGAGCAGTACTTC. Its translation is CASKGRGTYEQYF. This rearrangement joins TRBV6-4 to TRBJ2-7; either TRBD1 or TRBD2 may supply D (5 bases each). Trimming removed 7 bases from V and 2 bases from J, with 12 bases in between. The CDR3 extends over 13 amino acids. Germline V gene data show CDR1 as MRHNA and CDR2 as SNTAGT.

There are a few counts of this clonotype. This chain joins TRBV19 and TRBJ2-2; D is perhaps TRBD1 (6 bases). The V gene's germline CDR1 is LNHDA and CDR2 SQIVND (reference sequence). Trimming left V 3 bases short and J 6 bases short, with 11 bases between. This CDR3 comprises 14 residues. The CDR3 is CASSMEGGAGELFF. The CDR3 region has the DNA TGTGCCAGTAGTATGGAAGGGGGAGCCGGGGAGCTGTTTTTT.

This clonotype occurred a few times. The rearrangement links TRBV7-8 to TRBJ2-2, with a possible D match to TRBD1 (5 bases). Germline loops: CDR1 SGHVS, CDR2 FQNEAQ. The germline V and J ends were trimmed by 5 bases and 7 bases, with 14 bases remaining between them. The CDR3 is 14 amino acids. CDR3 coding DNA: TGTGCCAGCAGCCCCTCAGGGTTGCACGGGGAGCTGTTTTTT. As protein: CASSPSGLHGELFF.